One sample yielded the 30 T cell receptor beta chains listed below, sequenced in a study of T cell responses to AZD1222 COVID-19 vaccine. Produced via immunoSEQ multiplex PCR; TCRdb's table is partial and in-frame only. This sample has more than 150,000 clones, with about 91% found just once. Sequenced material: peripheral blood, taken 28 days after the second AZD1222 dose. The receptors here all came from an adult who received the AZD1222 COVID-19 vaccine.

The chain recombines TRBV29-1 with TRBJ1-1, with D unresolved. This CDR3 region has 12 residues. Trimming cost V 4 bases and J 1 base, with 7 bases left between them. CDR1 is SQVTM and CDR2 is ANQGSEA in the germline V gene. The CDR3 region is CSVAEGNTEAFF. CDR3 sequence (DNA): TGCAGCGTTGCGGAGGGGAACACTGAAGCTTTCTTT. The full variable domain, in which reference TRBV29-1 and TRBJ1-1 provide the parts outside the CDR3, is SAVISQKPSRDICQRGTSLTIQCQVDSQVTMMFWYRQQPGQSLTLIATANQGSEATYESGFVIDKFPISRPNLTFSTLTVSNMSPEDSSIYLCSVAEGNTEAFFGQGTRLTVV.

The V and J genes are TRBV6-2 or TRBV6-3 and TRBJ1-5; 7 nucleotides align to TRBD1. This CDR3 contains 17 residues. Germline V lookup: CDR1 MNHEY, CDR2 SVGEGT. The V gene end was trimmed by 4 bases and the J gene end by 3 bases; junction bases not matched to a gene: 12. CDR3 in amino acids: CASSSTGQLLLNQPQHF. Written as DNA, the CDR3 is TGTGCCAGCAGTTCGACGGGACAGCTACTACTCAATCAGCCCCAGCATTTT.

This chain uses TRBV18 with TRBJ1-2; D is unclear. The CDR3 loop spans 14 amino acids. Germline V gene data show CDR1 as KGHSH and CDR2 as LQKENI. With 3 bases removed from V and 5 bases from J, the gap between germline ends came to 13 bases. The CDR3 DNA is TGTGCCAGCTCACCCTCTCGGGATTCATATGGCTACACCTTC. Protein: CASSPSRDSYGYTF.

The V gene is TRBV9, the J gene TRBJ1-2; D gene uncertain. V was shortened by 4 bases and J by 8 bases, with 9 bases between the two germline ends. This CDR3 has 11 residues. CDR1 SGDLS and CDR2 YYNGEE come from the germline V gene. The DNA of the CDR3 is TGTGCCAGCAGCTCATTATGGGGCTACACCTTC. It encodes CASSSLWGYTF.

The chain combines TRBV10-1 with TRBJ2-7; TRBD2 aligns across 9 bases. The CDR3 spans 15 residues. Germline V gene lookup returns CDR1 WNHNN and CDR2 SYGVQD (reference sequence). The V gene end was trimmed by 1 base and the J gene end by 2 bases; junction bases not matched to a gene: 3. The CDR3 spells CASSEWASGAYEQYF. The CDR3 coding sequence is TGCGCCAGCAGTGAGTGGGCTAGCGGGGCCTACGAGCAGTACTTC.

Notes on this clone: The final CDR3 position lacks the conserved phenylalanine or tryptophan, pointing to a likely read error. The DNA is left out, because the CDR3 cannot be placed on it with certainty; the CDR3 is given as TCRdb lists it. The chain couples TRBV3-1 (or the pseudogene TRBV3-2) to TRBJ2-7; TRBD1, the table's D call, lacks a check against the DNA. Germline CDR1 is LGHDT and CDR2 is YNNKEL (reference sequence). The CDR3 region is 9 residues in length, termini included. CDR3 region: CASSARQGL.

The chain is built from TRBV7-2 and TRBJ2-7, with no clear D. V was cut by 1 base and J by 4 bases, with 14 bases left in between. The CDR3 runs to 15 residues. The germline gives CDR1 SGHTA, CDR2 FQGNSA. CDR3 bases: TGTGCCAGCAGCTTAGGCCGTGGATTAGGATACGAGCAGTACTTC. This sequence encodes CASSLGRGLGYEQYF. Complete variable domain (other parts from reference TRBV7-2 and TRBJ2-7): GAGVSQSPSNKVTEKGKDVELRCDPISGHTALYWYRQSLGQGLEFLIYFQGNSAPDKSGLPSDRFSAERTGGSVSTLTIQRTQQEDSAVYLCASSLGRGLGYEQYFGPGTRLTVT.

V and J are TRBV9 and TRBJ1-6, with a weak D call TRBD1 (6 bases). Germline CDR1 reads SGDLS; CDR2 reads YYNGEE. The germline V and J ends were trimmed by 0 bases and 7 bases, with 8 bases remaining between them. There are 14 residues in the CDR3. For the CDR3, the DNA is TGTGCCAGCAGCGTAGACAGGGCCAATTCACCCCTCCACTTT. Amino acid sequence: CASSVDRANSPLHF.

This clone was seen once. One end of the junction is discordant with germline, which a read error may explain. The chain employs TRBV7-2 and TRBJ2-2; TRBD2 aligns across 13 bases. The CDR3 covers 17 residues. The germline CDR1 and CDR2 sequences are SGHTA and FQGNSA. The DNA for the CDR3 is TGTGCCAGCAGATTAGGACTAGCGGGAGCGAACACCGGGGAGCTGTTTTTT. Residues: CASRLGLAGANTGELFF.

The chain couples TRBV6-4 to TRBJ2-4, with no clear D. Between the trimmed V and J ends, which lost 4 bases and 0 bases, there was a span of 10 bases. CDR3 size: 15 residues. CDR1 is MRHNA, CDR2 SNTAGT, per germline. This CDR3 is CASSVGIRAKNIQYF. The CDR3 bases are TGTGCCAGCAGTGTGGGAATACGAGCCAAAAACATTCAGTACTTC.

The gene calls are TRBV21-1 and TRBJ1-1; the listed D gene, TRBD1, was not tested against the DNA. TRBV21-1 represents a pseudogene. The CDR3 has 16 amino acids. The CDR3 reads CASSKGRDRGRTEAFF. DNA of the CDR3: TGTGCCAGCAGCAAAGGTCGGGACAGGGGGCGGACTGAAGCTTTCTTT.

The CDR3 DNA reads as TGCGCCAGCGCCCGGGAGTCCGGCGGGCAGTACTTC. It is translated as CASARESGGQYF. The chain has TRBV5-1 and TRBJ2-7; possibly TRBD2 for D (6 bases). In germline, CDR1 is SGHRS, CDR2 YFSETQ. This CDR3 is built from 12 residues. V was shortened by 7 bases and J by 9 bases, with 17 bases between the two germline ends.

The chain joins TRBV7-2 to TRBJ2-1, with D perhaps given as TRBD1 or TRBD2 (5 bases each). This CDR3 contains 16 residues. Germline values: CDR1 SGHTA, CDR2 FQGNSA. The V end lost 3 bases, the J end lost 4 bases, and 16 bases lay between the germline ends. CDR3 DNA: TGTGCCAGCAGCTTCCGGGACCGAATCCTATACAATGAGCAGTTCTTC. Translation gives CASSFRDRILYNEQFF.

The chain has TRBV5-1 and TRBJ1-4; D gene ambiguous. CDR3 length: 15 amino acids. The V end lost 4 bases, the J end lost 6 bases, and 16 bases lay between the germline ends. From germline, CDR1 is SGHRS and CDR2 YFSETQ. CDR3 loop: CASSHGPEYYEKLFF. The CDR3 coding sequence is TGCGCCAGCAGCCACGGACCGGAATATTATGAAAAACTGTTTTTT.

This chain uses TRBV19 with TRBJ1-1; possible D gene TRBD1, 5 bases. Germline CDR1 LNHDA, CDR2 SQIVND (reference sequence). Trimming removed 9 bases at V and 6 bases at J, with 11 bases between. The length of the CDR3 is 11 residues. CDR3 loop: CASCWGAEAFF. The CDR3, as DNA: TGTGCCAGCTGTTGGGGGGCTGAAGCTTTCTTT.

The rearrangement joins TRBV7-6 to TRBJ2-1; the match to TRBD2 covers 11 bases. V dropped 5 bases and J dropped 4; count of bases not matched to a gene: 10. The CDR3 sequence is 17 residues long. Germline V gene data show CDR1 as SGHVS and CDR2 as FNYEAQ. The CDR3 sequence: CASSGVAGGPAYNEQFF. For the CDR3, the DNA is TGTGCCAGCAGCGGGGTAGCGGGGGGGCCCGCTTACAATGAGCAGTTCTTC.

This clone was seen only once. The chain joins TRBV9 to TRBJ2-7; D perhaps matches TRBD1 (5 bases). The V end was cut by 6 bases, the J end by 1 base, with 14 bases between. The CDR3 spans 14 residues. Germline V gives CDR1 SGDLS, CDR2 YYNGEE. The CDR3 sequence: CASTSSPGSYEQYF. The CDR3 bases are TGTGCCAGCACCTCATCCCCAGGGTCCTACGAGCAGTACTTC.

The genes are TRBV6-1 and TRBJ1-1; D unresolved. The CDR3 loop spans 13 amino acids. Germline-derived CDR1 and CDR2 are MNHNS and SASEGT. Trimming left V 1 base short and J 5 bases short, with 8 bases between. The CDR3: CASSEVPGTEAFF. The CDR3 coding sequence is TGTGCCAGCAGTGAAGTTCCGGGAACTGAAGCTTTCTTT.

The chain uses TRBV30 and TRBJ2-5; D is uncertain. Germline V gene data show CDR1 as GTSNPN and CDR2 as SVGIG (reference sequence). The CDR3 spans 11 residues. V shed 4 bases and J shed 5 bases, with 8 bases lying between them. The CDR3 here is CAWTARETQYF. CDR3 in DNA: TGTGCCTGGACGGCCCGGGAGACCCAGTACTTC.

This chain joins TRBV28 and TRBJ2-5; D remains unclear. The length of the CDR3 is 13 residues. The V gene lost 9 bases and the J gene lost 5 bases, with 16 bases spanning the gap. Germline V lookup: CDR1 MDHEN, CDR2 SYDVKM. The CDR3 sequence: CASTVPGMETQYF. For the CDR3, the DNA is TGTGCCAGTACAGTTCCTGGTATGGAGACCCAGTACTTC.

The chain uses TRBV12-2 and TRBJ1-3. TRBV12-2 corresponds to a pseudogene. This CDR3 has 19 residues. The CDR3 loop is CASRLARREGAPSGNTIYF. The DNA for the CDR3 is TGTGCAAGTCGCTTAGCGCGACGGGAGGGGGCTCCCTCTGGAAACACCATATATTTT.

The chain couples TRBV30 to TRBJ1-5; D may be TRBD1 (5 bases). Germline CDR1 is GTSNPN and CDR2 is SVGIG (reference sequence). The V gene lost 5 bases and the J gene lost 6 bases, with 14 bases spanning the gap. This CDR3 has 13 residues. In DNA, the CDR3 is TGTGCCTGGCAGGGCAACGAGCGTCAGCCCCAGCATTTT. Amino acids: CAWQGNERQPQHF.

The CDR3 protein is CASSARFNYNSPLHF. In DNA form, the CDR3 reads TGTGCCAGTAGTGCTAGATTTAACTATAATTCACCCCTCCACTTT. V and J are TRBV19 and TRBJ1-6; D is unresolved. The germline V gene has CDR1 LNHDA and CDR2 SQIVND (reference sequence). This CDR3 has 15 residues. Trimming pared 5 bases from V and 3 bases from J, leaving 11 bases between. Variable domain in full (rest from reference TRBV19 and TRBJ1-6): DGGITQSPKYLFRKEGQNVTLSCEQNLNHDAMYWYRQDPGQGLRLIYYSQIVNDFQKGDIAEGYSVSREKKESFPLTVTSAQKNPTAFYLCASSARFNYNSPLHFGNGTRLTVT.

This chain connects TRBV7-9 to TRBJ1-1; D might be TRBD1 (5 bases). The germline V gene has CDR1 SEHNR and CDR2 FQNEAQ (reference sequence). The CDR3 contains 14 residues. The V end lost 7 bases, the J end lost 0 bases, and 12 bases lay between the germline ends. The CDR3: CASNQQAMNTEAFF. DNA of the CDR3: TGTGCCAGCAACCAACAGGCAATGAACACTGAAGCTTTCTTT.

The rearrangement links TRBV5-1 to TRBJ1-1, with 7 bases aligning to TRBD1. CDR3 length: 14 residues. The J segment lost 4 bases and the V segment lost 4 bases, leaving 7 bases of the junction unmatched. CDR1 and CDR2 (germline): SGHRS, YFSETQ. The CDR3 coding sequence is TGCGCCAGCAGCCTAGGACAGGCAGGCACTGAAGCTTTCTTT. Translating gives CASSLGQAGTEAFF.

V usage is TRBV6-5 and J usage is TRBJ1-6; D is possibly TRBD1 (6 bases). In germline, CDR1 is MNHEY, CDR2 SVGAGI. The CDR3 contains 15 residues. V was cut by 2 bases and J by 5 bases, with 10 bases left in between. The CDR3 loop is CASSYGGTDNSPLHF. The DNA for the CDR3 is TGTGCCAGCAGTTACGGGGGCACTGATAATTCACCCCTCCACTTT.

V gene TRBV15 combines with J gene TRBJ2-5; 7 positions match TRBD1. This CDR3 has 15 residues. Germline V CDR1 and CDR2: LNHNV, YYDKDF (reference sequence). Trimming removed 1 base from V and 5 bases from J; junction bases left unmatched: 7. The CDR3 protein is CATSRGTGSGETQYF. The DNA for the CDR3 is TGTGCCACCAGCAGAGGGACAGGCTCCGGGGAGACCCAGTACTTC.

This CDR3 is CSVATTGRDGYTF. CDR3 nucleotides: TGCAGCGTTGCCACGACAGGGCGCGATGGCTACACCTTC. This chain uses TRBV29-1 with TRBJ1-2; the match to TRBD1 covers 7 bases. The germline gives CDR1 SQVTM, CDR2 ANQGSEA. The CDR3 length is 13 residues. Trimming took 4 bases from V and 6 from J; bases not matched to a gene: 8.

The genes are TRBV6-4 and TRBJ1-5; D is unclear. The CDR3 consists of 15 residues. Germline V gene lookup returns CDR1 MRHNA and CDR2 SNTAGT. V gave up 0 bases and J gave up 6 bases, with 12 bases separating them. The CDR3 nucleotides read TGTGCCAGCAGTGACTCGACGTACGGGTTTCAGCCCCAGCATTTT. It is translated as CASSDSTYGFQPQHF.

The chain is built from TRBV6-1 and TRBJ1-4, with unresolved D. This CDR3 has 14 amino acids. Germline V gene data show CDR1 as MNHNS and CDR2 as SASEGT. The V and J ends lost 0 bases and 8 bases respectively, with 10 bases between them. The CDR3 reads CASSEALKGEKLFF. DNA for the CDR3: TGTGCCAGCAGTGAAGCGCTGAAAGGGGAAAAACTGTTTTTT.